The sequence of this TCR beta chain was determined in a study of early T cells in non-severe SARS-CoV-2 infection. Study-wide context: Sequencing targeted bulk RNA from unsorted whole blood, leaving chains unpaired. Findings and limits, study-wide: Reliance on VDJdb matching favored anti-spike CD8 responses; private and CD4 specificities were missed.

Separate cDNA molecules each had unique molecular identifiers attached to them. TCRdb called the 5' RACE reads again in MiXCR, with one record for every CDR3 protein. The sample comprises fewer than 60,000 distinct CDR3 sequences, approximately 9% of which are singletons, and 5.3% rests with the top ten. This clonotype was detected a few times. Antigen: not known. Trimming cost V 0 bases and J 5 bases; bases outside gene matches: 3. The germline V gene has CDR1 SGHRS and CDR2 YFSETQ. The CDR3 loop spans 15 amino acids. This clonotype was sampled from an adult who was a healthcare worker with PCR-confirmed SARS-CoV-2 infection or an uninfected control (not recorded which). This rearrangement joins TRBV5-1 to TRBJ2-3; 10 bases are a match to TRBD1. The material sequenced was whole blood, taken at baseline. The CDR3 bases are TGCGCCAGCAGCTTGGTGGGGACAGGGGTAGATACGCAGTATTTT. This codes for CASSLVGTGVDTQYF.